The 2 T cell receptor beta chains below were found in one sample sequenced in a study of vaccination and CD4 T cells after COVID-19. For these receptors, no antigen is known. Stated treatment: approximately 11-day PBMC culture with coronavirus spike peptide pools or control peptides (ViraFEST assay). The Oncomine TCR Beta short-read assay sequenced DNA from cultured CD4+ T cells. TCRdb used MiXCR to reprocess the PCR reads, holding one entry per CDR3 protein. The sample shows almost 6,500 distinct CDR3 sequences, about 75% of them seen only once. The sequenced material came from CD4+ T cells from blood, cultured in vitro. The source is a human donor who had recovered from COVID-19.

V and J are TRBV20-1 and TRBJ1-1; unclear D gene. CDR3 length equals 14 residues. Per germline, CDR1 DFQATT and CDR2 SNEGSKA (reference sequence). The ends were cut back, 5 bases at V and 2 bases at J, with 15 bases in the middle. CDR3 DNA: TGCAGTGCTGAAAGGTCAGCAGGTAACACTGAAGCTTTCTTT. This gives the protein CSAERSAGNTEAFF.

The chain carries TRBV28 and TRBJ1-2; the match to TRBD1 covers 10 bases. Germline CDR1 MDHEN, CDR2 SYDVKM. Unmatched junction bases numbered 9, after V lost 4 bases and J lost 4 bases. The CDR3 length is 16 residues. CDR3 sequence: CASSSEPGQGIYGYTF. The CDR3 DNA reads TGTGCCAGCAGTTCGGAACCGGGACAGGGGATCTATGGCTACACCTTC.